The sequence of this TCR beta chain was determined in a study of human T cells and chemical hapten exposure. Of note for this clonotype: Its specificity is not known.

Trimming shortened V by 8 bases and J by 0 bases, and 8 bases separated the two germline ends. The V gene's germline CDR1 is ENHRY and CDR2 SYGVKD. This CDR3 comprises 13 residues. TCRdb re-called the RACE reads with MiXCR, one entry per CDR3 protein. Of about 190,000 distinct CDR3 sequences listed, 24% were seen once; the top ten hold over 2%. Overall study results and limits: TCRs exceeding a frequency of 1 in 1000 stayed unchanged under DPC sensitization.

The time point is: patch test 3, about 24 weeks after DPC sensitization. Treatment in this sample: therapeutic diphenylcyclopropenone sensitization with weekly scalp DPC. This receptor was identified in a woman between 35 and 50 years old with alopecia areata. Some clones in this sample may be carry-over from other donors' samples. The rearrangement links TRBV10-3 to TRBJ1-3; D is perhaps TRBD1 (5 bases). The sample in question was whole blood, obtained in connection with sensitization to the hapten diphenylcyclopropenone (DPC). CDR3 DNA: TGTGCCATCCGCGGGGGCTCTGGAAACACCATATATTTT. Its translation is CAIRGGSGNTIYF.